Each of the 8 T cell receptor beta chains below was sequenced from the same sample in a study of T cell responses to AZD1222 COVID-19 vaccine. Sequenced by immunoSEQ multiplex PCR; TCRdb stores in-frame clones only, minus some. The sample holds about 82,000 clones; approximately 85% are singletons and the top ten take 9.5% to 13%. Material: peripheral blood, obtained 28 days after the second AZD1222 dose. These receptors originate from an adult who received the AZD1222 COVID-19 vaccine.

The chain employs TRBV3-1 (or the pseudogene TRBV3-2) and TRBJ1-1; D not resolved. The germline gives CDR1 LGHDT, CDR2 YNNKEL (reference sequence). There are 15 residues in the CDR3. Trimming shortened V by 3 bases and J by 0 bases, and 11 bases separated the two germline ends. CDR3 sequence: CASSHGRRLNTEAFF. DNA of the CDR3: TGTGCCAGCAGCCATGGGAGGCGGTTGAACACTGAAGCTTTCTTT.

The genes are TRBV20-1 and TRBJ1-4; TRBD1 agrees at 7 bases. V lost 6 bases and J lost 7; bases outside the gene matches: 17. Germline CDR1 DFQATT, CDR2 SNEGSKA (reference sequence). The CDR3 is made up of 16 amino acids. The CDR3 spells CSASKILTGNSEKLFF. CDR3 nucleotide sequence: TGCAGTGCCAGTAAGATCTTGACAGGGAACTCTGAAAAACTGTTTTTT.

The J gene is TRBJ1-4, the V gene TRBV27; D is perhaps TRBD1 (5 bases). Germline-derived CDR1 and CDR2 are MNHEY and SMNVEV (reference sequence). Deletions cut 7 bases from V and 11 bases from J, with 20 bases between. The CDR3 has 14 residues. The CDR3 region is CASTHGGVGRKLFF. The CDR3 nucleotides read TGTGCCAGCACCCATGGGGGTGTGGGGCGGAAACTGTTTTTT.

This clone was recorded a few times. CDR3 region: CASSLGQGLSGEQFF. In DNA, the CDR3 is TGCGCCAGCAGCTTGGGGCAGGGGCTATCTGGAGAGCAGTTCTTC. The rearrangement uses TRBV5-1 and TRBJ2-1; D may be TRBD1 (6 bases). Germline CDR1 is SGHRS and CDR2 is YFSETQ. V lost 0 bases and J 10 bases, leaving 17 bases between the germline ends. This CDR3 comprises 15 residues.

This chain connects TRBV24-1 to TRBJ1-5, with D possibly being TRBD1 (6 bases). V dropped 2 bases and J dropped 3 bases, with 10 bases sitting between them. The CDR3 contains 15 residues. Germline V gene data show CDR1 as KGHDR and CDR2 as SFDVKD. The CDR3 DNA sequence: TGTGCCACCAGTGATTCTCAGGGGAACAATCAGCCCCAGCATTTT. Translated, it gives CATSDSQGNNQPQHF.

The chain employs TRBV5-1 and TRBJ2-2; D is unclear. With 2 bases removed from V and 7 bases from J, the gap between germline ends came to 9 bases. The length of the CDR3 is 13 residues. The germline CDR1 and CDR2 sequences are SGHRS and YFSETQ. CDR3 protein: CASSFREDGELFF. For the CDR3, the DNA is TGCGCCAGCAGCTTTCGTGAGGACGGGGAGCTGTTTTTT.

This clone was counted a single time. V and J are TRBV6-4 and TRBJ2-3; maybe TRBD2 (6 bases). This CDR3 contains 15 residues. Trimming removed 5 bases from V and 2 bases from J, with 14 bases in between. Germline V gene sequence: CDR1 MRHNA, CDR2 SNTAGT. CDR3 DNA: TGTGCCAGCAGTCGGGAGTTAAGCTCCACAGATACGCAGTATTTT. It yields the protein CASSRELSSTDTQYF.

V is TRBV15 and J is TRBJ2-5, with TRBD1 as a possible D gene (6 bases). Trimming removed 2 bases at V and 2 bases at J, with 12 bases between. Germline CDR1 and CDR2: LNHNV and YYDKDF (reference sequence). The length of the CDR3 is 15 residues. The CDR3 sequence is CATSRRGQGQETQYF. The DNA of the CDR3 is TGTGCCACCAGCAGAAGGGGTCAGGGGCAAGAGACCCAGTACTTC.